The sequence of this T cell receptor (beta chain) was determined in a study of blood T cell repertoires in COVID-19 (dated by TCRdb to about 2020). Study-wide context: Collaborator samples came from the United States, Italy and Spain and covered acute and convalescent phases of COVID-19. Where available, HLA class I and class II types were taken from metadata supplied by the sample provider and were not determined by assay-based typing. The repertoires were made available in a free public database intended to serve as a resource for research on the immune response to SARS-CoV-2. Subjects who had been exposed to COVID-19, were actively infected with it, or had recovered from it provided the deeply sampled blood TCRbeta repertoires that made up the dataset. Samples came from the ongoing ImmuneRACE study (first 160 participants) plus 1,254 subjects from 6 global collaborators. The prospective study material was composed of cDNA or gDNA derived from T cells, B-cell-depleted T cells, or PBMCs. A de-identified subject ID, COVID-19 status, age in years and sex were almost always included in the sample metadata. Study-wide conclusions, independent of this receptor: The quantity of clinical and demographic metadata differed by source and by participant and was supplied without curation.

This clone has just one count. Its specific antigen is unknown. The input lacks base qualities; no much larger clone sits a single base away. Enrolling through a virtual design, the prospective study's participants ranged in age from roughly 18 to 90 years and lived across around 25 United States geographic areas. To assign participants to cohorts, the prospective study relied on clinical history that participants themselves reported in a screening survey and a study questionnaire. For ImmuneRACE Cohort 3, a participant was defined as recovered based on two consecutive negative NP/OP PCR tests, clearance by a healthcare professional, or resolution of symptoms. Each participant in the prospective study had whole blood, serum and a nasopharyngeal or oropharyngeal swab collected by mobile phlebotomists. Participants in the prospective study had the option to provide additional blood draws and questionnaires over an approximately two-month period. Before DNA extraction, blood samples from the prospective study were shipped at room temperature or frozen.

The immunoSEQ Assay, a bias-controlled multiplex PCR, was used to amplify TCRbeta CDR3 regions from genomic DNA. On the authors' methods: Nucleated cell counts per sample were estimated from amplification of reference gene primers within the assay. Sequence reads were collapsed and filtered to measure the absolute abundance of every unique TCRbeta CDR3 rearrangement. For each sample, productive Simpson clonality was calculated by taking the square root of Simpson's diversity index across productive rearrangements. Drawn from immuneACCESS, this table holds only the in-frame rearrangements with V and J called that TCRdb kept. Clones are partly lost; checked studies trace under half to an unresolved V gene and leave the rest unexplained. The DNA was the basis for D and trimming; V, J and clone size are from that table. Across this sample there are about 180,000 clones, with around four fifths seen only once. About 18% of the sample comes from the top ten.

Trimming leaves V shorter by 5 bases and J shorter by 0 bases, with the junction holding 8 bases beyond the gene matches. The CDR3 has 16 amino acids, counting the end cysteine and phenylalanine. Kept here is only the CDR3 DNA, which spans 48 bases and is read in frame from base 1. From the germline V gene, CDR1 is SGHRS and CDR2 is YFSETQ. The sequenced material came from PBMCs or T cells enriched from blood (not recorded which). This chain joins TRBV5-1 to TRBJ1-1, with 9 bases matching TRBD1. The source of this sequence is a woman in her forties or fifties who had recovered from COVID-19. The nucleotide sequence reads TGCGCCAGCAGTAGGGGACAGGGTTCGCTGAACACTGAAGCTTTCTTT. This sequence encodes CASSRGQGSLNTEAFF.